This T cell receptor (beta chain) was sequenced during a study of OX40 agonist ivuxolimab in advanced cancers. Across the whole study: Patients were dosed with the agonistic anti-OX40 (CD134) antibody ivuxolimab.

Germline values: CDR1 SGHVS, CDR2 FQNEAQ. The CDR3 has 14 residues. Between the trimmed V and J ends, which lost 7 bases and 7 bases, there was a span of 20 bases. Clones were sequenced by immunoSEQ multiplex PCR, and TCRdb holds only the in-frame ones, with some missing. This table holds 35,000 to 55,000 clones, approximately 80% found once. This receptor was taken from an adult with an advanced solid tumor such as melanoma, head and neck, liver or kidney cancer. The sample was CD4+ or CD8+ T cells sorted from blood, taken in a trial of the OX40 agonist ivuxolimab. The rearrangement uses TRBV7-8 and TRBJ2-7; the D gene is possibly TRBD2 (6 bases). The CDR3 loop reads CASTLRGAALEQYF. CDR3 in DNA: TGTGCCAGCACCCTGCGCGGGGCAGCCCTTGAGCAGTACTTC.